This T cell receptor beta chain was found in a study of blood T cell repertoires in COVID-19. The repertoire was sequenced with immunoSEQ multiplex PCR; TCRdb's copy has only in-frame clones and lacks some. The sample has roughly 300,000 clones; 91% are singletons. Patients from Seattle were sampled longitudinally, starting during active infection. Germline loops: CDR1 MDHEN, CDR2 SYDVKM. After removal of 5 bases from V and 8 bases from J, the junction contained 8 bases not matched to a gene. CDR3 length: 14 amino acids. This chain connects TRBV28 to TRBJ1-2; TRBD1 matches 10 bases. This clonotype was obtained from a woman in her thirties with COVID-19, enrolled during active disease. The specimen sequenced was peripheral blood. CDR3 coding DNA: TGTGCCAGCAGTCTAGACAGGGGGCGTCGGGGCTACACCTTC. The encoded protein is CASSLDRGRRGYTF.